The sequence of this T cell receptor (beta chain) was determined in a study of control samples from healthy donors and cancer patients. The V and J ends lost 4 bases and 6 bases respectively, with 10 bases between them. The CDR3 extends over 13 amino acids. CDR1 is MDHEN, CDR2 SYDVKM, per germline. Here immunoSEQ multiplex PCR was the method, and the copy in TCRdb shows in-frame clones only, minus some. The table includes approximately 110,000 clones, approximately 93% detected once. This chain links TRBV28 with TRBJ2-1, with D perhaps matching TRBD2 (6 bases). The source of this sequence is a woman between 18 and 29 years old in good health. Source material: blood. The CDR3 coding sequence is TGTGCCAGCAGTTACCGGGACTCCAATGAGCAGTTCTTC. Translation: CASSYRDSNEQFF.